This T cell receptor (beta chain) was recovered during a study of cytomegalovirus exposure and HLA in healthy donors. Study results and limitations: TRBV6-2, TRBV6-3 and other indistinguishable V segments were excluded. The authors listed 150 to 200 TCR beta chains as cytomegalovirus-associated.

A remark on this clone: Its antigen remains unknown.

The PCR made use of 60 Vbeta and 13 Jbeta primers. The assay was immunoSEQ multiplex PCR, and TCRdb's table has in-frame clones only and misses some. The sample lists around 200,000 clones, roughly 87% occurring once. The germline V gene has CDR1 KGHSH and CDR2 LQKENI. This CDR3 spans 15 amino acids. Deletions cut 5 bases from V and 0 bases from J, with 11 bases between. Donors consisted of healthy bone marrow donors. Sequenced sample: PBMCs. The clonotype originates from a man aged 45-65 years in good health and CMV-seronegative. This chain links TRBV18 with TRBJ1-3, with D hard to call. CDR3 nucleotide sequence: TGTGCCAGCTCAACGTCCTATAGCTCTGGAAACACCATATATTTT. It is translated as CASSTSYSSGNTIYF.